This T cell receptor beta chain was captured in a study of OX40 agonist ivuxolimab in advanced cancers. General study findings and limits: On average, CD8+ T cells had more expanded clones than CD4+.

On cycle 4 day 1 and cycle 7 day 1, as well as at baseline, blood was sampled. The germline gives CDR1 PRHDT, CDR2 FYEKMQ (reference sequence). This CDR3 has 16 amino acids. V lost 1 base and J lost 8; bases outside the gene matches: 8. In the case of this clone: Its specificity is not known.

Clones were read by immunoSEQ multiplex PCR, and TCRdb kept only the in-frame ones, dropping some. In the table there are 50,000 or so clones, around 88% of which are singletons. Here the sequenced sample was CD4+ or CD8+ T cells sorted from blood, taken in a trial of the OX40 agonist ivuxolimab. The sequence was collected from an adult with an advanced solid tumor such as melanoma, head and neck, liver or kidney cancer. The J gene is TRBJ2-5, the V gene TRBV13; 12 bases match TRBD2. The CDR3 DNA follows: TGTGCCAGCAGCTTAGTTTTACTAGCGGGGGGTAGAACCCAGTACTTC. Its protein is CASSLVLLAGGRTQYF.